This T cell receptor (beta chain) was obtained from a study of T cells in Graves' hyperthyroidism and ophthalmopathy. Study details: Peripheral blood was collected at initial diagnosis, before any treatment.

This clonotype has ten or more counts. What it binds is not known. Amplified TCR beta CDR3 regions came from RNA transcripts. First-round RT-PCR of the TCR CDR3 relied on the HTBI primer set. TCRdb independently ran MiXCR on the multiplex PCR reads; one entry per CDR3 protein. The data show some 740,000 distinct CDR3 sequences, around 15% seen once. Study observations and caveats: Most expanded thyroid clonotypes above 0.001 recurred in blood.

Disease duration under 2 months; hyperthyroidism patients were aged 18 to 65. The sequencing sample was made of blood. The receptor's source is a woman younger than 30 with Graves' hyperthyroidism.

CDR3 nucleotides: TGTGCCAGCAGCTTAGGGACTAGCGGGAGATCTCTACTAGGTGAGCAGTTCTTC. It translates to CASSLGTSGRSLLGEQFF. The rearrangement joins TRBV11-2 to TRBJ2-1, with TRBD2 identical over 13 bases. The CDR3 is 18 amino acids. With 1 base clipped from V and 9 bases from J, the junction kept 12 bases outside the gene matches. Germline values: CDR1 SGHAT, CDR2 FQNNGV. Looking up the rest from reference TRBV11-2 and TRBJ2-1 gives the full variable domain: EAGVAQSPRYKIIEKRQSVAFWCNPISGHATLYWYQQILGQGPKLLIQFQNNGVVDDSQLPKDRFSAERLKGVDSTLKIQPAKLEDSAVYLCASSLGTSGRSLLGEQFFGPGTRLTVL.